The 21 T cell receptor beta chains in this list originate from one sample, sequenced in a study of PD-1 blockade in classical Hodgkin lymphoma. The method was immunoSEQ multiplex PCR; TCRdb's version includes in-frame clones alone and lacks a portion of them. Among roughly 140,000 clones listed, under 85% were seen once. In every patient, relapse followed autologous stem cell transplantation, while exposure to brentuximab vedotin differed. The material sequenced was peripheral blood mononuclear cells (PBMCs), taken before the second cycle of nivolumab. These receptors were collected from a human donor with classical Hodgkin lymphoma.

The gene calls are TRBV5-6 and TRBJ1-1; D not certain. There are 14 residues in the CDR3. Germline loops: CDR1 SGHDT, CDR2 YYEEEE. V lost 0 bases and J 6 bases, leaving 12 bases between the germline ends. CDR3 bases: TGTGCCAGCAGCTTGGACTGGGCTTTCTCTGAAGCTTTCTTT. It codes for CASSLDWAFSEAFF.

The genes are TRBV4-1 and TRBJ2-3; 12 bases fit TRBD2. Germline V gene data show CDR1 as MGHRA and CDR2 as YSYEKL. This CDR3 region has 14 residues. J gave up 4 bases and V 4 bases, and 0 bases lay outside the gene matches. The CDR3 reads CASSRLAGADTQYF. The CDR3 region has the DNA TGCGCCAGCAGCCGACTAGCGGGAGCAGATACGCAGTATTTT.

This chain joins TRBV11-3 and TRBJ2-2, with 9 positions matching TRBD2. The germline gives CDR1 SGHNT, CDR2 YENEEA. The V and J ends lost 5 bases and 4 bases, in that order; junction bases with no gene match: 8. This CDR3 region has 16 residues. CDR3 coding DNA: TGTGCCAGCAGCACCCATAGCGGGAGAACCACCGGGGAGCTGTTTTTT. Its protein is CASSTHSGRTTGELFF.

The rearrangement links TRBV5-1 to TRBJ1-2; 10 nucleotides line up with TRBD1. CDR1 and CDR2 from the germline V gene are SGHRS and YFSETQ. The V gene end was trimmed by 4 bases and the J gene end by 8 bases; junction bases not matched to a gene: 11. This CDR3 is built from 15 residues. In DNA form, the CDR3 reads TGCGCCAGCAGCAGCACTGGGACAGGGGCCGACGGCTACACCTTC. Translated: CASSSTGTGADGYTF.

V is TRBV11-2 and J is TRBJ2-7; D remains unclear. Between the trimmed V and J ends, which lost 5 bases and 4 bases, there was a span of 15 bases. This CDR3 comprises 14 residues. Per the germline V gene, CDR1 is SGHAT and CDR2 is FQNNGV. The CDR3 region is CASSPYPPGYEQYF. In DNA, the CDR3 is TGTGCCAGCAGCCCGTATCCCCCCGGTTACGAGCAGTACTTC.

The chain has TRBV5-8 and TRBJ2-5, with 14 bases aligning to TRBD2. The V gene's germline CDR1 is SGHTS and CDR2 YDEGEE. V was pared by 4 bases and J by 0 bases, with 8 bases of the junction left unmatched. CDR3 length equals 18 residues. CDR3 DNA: TGTGCCAGCAGCCCGGGGACTAGCGGGGGCCCGTACCAAGAGACCCAGTACTTC. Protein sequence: CASSPGTSGGPYQETQYF.

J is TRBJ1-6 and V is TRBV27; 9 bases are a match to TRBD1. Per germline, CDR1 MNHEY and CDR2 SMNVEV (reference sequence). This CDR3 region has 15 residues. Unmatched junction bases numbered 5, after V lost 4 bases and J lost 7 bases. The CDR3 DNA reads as TGTGCCAGCAGTTCGACAGGGGGGGAAAATTCACCCCTCCACTTT. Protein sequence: CASSSTGGENSPLHF.

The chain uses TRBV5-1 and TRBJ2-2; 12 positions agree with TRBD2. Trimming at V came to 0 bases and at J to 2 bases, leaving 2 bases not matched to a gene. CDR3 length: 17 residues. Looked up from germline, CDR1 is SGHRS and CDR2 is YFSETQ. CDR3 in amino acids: CASSLAGLAGNTGELFF. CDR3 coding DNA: TGCGCCAGCAGCTTGGCTGGACTAGCGGGAAACACCGGGGAGCTGTTTTTT.

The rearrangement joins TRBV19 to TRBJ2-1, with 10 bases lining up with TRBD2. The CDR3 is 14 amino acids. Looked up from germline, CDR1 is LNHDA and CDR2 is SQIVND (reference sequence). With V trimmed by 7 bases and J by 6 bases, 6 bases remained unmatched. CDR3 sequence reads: CASTGTSASNEQFF. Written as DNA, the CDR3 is TGTGCCAGTACCGGGACTAGCGCTTCCAATGAGCAGTTCTTC.

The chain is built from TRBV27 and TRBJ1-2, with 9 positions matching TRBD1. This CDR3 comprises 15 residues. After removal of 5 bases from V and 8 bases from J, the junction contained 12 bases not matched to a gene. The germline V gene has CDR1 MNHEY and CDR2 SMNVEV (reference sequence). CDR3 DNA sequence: TGTGCCAGCAGTCCAGGTCCGGGACAGGGTGGAGGCTACACCTTC. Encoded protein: CASSPGPGQGGGYTF.

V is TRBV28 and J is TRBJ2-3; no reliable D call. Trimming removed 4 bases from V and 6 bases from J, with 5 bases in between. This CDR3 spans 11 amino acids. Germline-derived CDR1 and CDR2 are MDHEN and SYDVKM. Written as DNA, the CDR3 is TGTGCCAGCAGTTCGAGGGATACGCAGTATTTT. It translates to CASSSRDTQYF.

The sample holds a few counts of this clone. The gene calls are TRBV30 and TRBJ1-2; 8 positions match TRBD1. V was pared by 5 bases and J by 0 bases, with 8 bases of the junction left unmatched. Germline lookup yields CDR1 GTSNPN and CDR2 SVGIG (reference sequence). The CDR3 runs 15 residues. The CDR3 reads CAWCLWTGTNYGYTF. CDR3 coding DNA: TGTGCCTGGTGCCTTTGGACAGGGACTAACTATGGCTACACCTTC.

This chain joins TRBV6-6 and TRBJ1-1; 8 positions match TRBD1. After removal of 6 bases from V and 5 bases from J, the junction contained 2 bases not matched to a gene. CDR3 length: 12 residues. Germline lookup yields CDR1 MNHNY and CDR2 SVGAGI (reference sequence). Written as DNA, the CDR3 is TGTGCCAGCAGCCAGGGGGCGACTGAAGCTTTCTTT. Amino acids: CASSQGATEAFF.

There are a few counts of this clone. CDR3 nucleotide sequence: TGCAGCGTTGAAGAAATAAGGGGGTTCTATGGCTACACCTTC. Its translation is CSVEEIRGFYGYTF. The rearrangement links TRBV29-1 to TRBJ1-2, with a possible D match to TRBD1 (6 bases). The CDR3 runs to 14 residues. Germline CDR1 SQVTM, CDR2 ANQGSEA. The germline V and J ends were trimmed by 0 bases and 4 bases, with 12 bases remaining between them.

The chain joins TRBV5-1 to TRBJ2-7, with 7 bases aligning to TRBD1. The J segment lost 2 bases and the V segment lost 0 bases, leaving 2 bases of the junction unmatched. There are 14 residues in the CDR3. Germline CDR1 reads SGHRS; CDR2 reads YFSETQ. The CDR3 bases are TGCGCCAGCAGCTTGGTCCAGGGGGCCTACGAGCAGTACTTC. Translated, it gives CASSLVQGAYEQYF.

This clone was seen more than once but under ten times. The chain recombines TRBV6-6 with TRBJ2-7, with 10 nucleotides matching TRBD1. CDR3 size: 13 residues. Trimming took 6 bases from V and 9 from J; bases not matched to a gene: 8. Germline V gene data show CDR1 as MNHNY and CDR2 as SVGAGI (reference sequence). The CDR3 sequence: CASRGQGGDGQYF. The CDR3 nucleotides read TGTGCCAGCAGAGGACAGGGGGGGGATGGGCAGTACTTC.

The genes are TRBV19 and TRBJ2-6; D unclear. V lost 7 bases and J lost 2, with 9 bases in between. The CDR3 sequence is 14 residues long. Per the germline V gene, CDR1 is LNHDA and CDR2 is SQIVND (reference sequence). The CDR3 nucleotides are TGTGCCAGTATTAGTGTTACTGGGGCCAACGTCCTGACTTTC. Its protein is CASISVTGANVLTF.

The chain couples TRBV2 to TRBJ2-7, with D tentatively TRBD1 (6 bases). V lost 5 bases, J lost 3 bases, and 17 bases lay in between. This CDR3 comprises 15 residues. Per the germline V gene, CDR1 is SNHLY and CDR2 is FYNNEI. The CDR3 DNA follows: TGTGCCAGCAGTCCCCTAGGGGGTTTGGACTACGAGCAGTACTTC. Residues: CASSPLGGLDYEQYF.

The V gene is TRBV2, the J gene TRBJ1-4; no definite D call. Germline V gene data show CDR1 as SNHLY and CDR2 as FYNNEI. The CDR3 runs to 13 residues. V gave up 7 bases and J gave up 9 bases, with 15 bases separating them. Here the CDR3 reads CASIRSGIQKLFF. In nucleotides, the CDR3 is TGTGCCAGCATCAGGTCTGGGATTCAAAAACTGTTTTTT.

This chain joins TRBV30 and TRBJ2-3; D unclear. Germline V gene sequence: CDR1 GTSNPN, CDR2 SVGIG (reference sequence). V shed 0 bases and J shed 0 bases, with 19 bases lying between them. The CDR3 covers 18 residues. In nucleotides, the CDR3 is TGTGCCTGGAGTGTACTCTTAAACATGCATACTAGCACAGATACGCAGTATTTT. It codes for CAWSVLLNMHTSTDTQYF. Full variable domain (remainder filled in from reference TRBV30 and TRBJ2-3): SQTIHQWPATLVQPVGSPLSLECTVEGTSNPNLYWYRQAAGRGLQLLFYSVGIGQISSEVPQNLSASRPQDRQFILSSKKLLLSDSGFYLCAWSVLLNMHTSTDTQYFGPGTRLTVL.

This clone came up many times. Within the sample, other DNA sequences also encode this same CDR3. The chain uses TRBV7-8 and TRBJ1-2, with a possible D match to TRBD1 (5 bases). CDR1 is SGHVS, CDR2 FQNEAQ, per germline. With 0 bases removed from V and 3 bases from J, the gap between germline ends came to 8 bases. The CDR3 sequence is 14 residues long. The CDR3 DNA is TGTGCCAGCAGCTTAGCGGGGGAAGACTATGGCTACACCTTC. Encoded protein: CASSLAGEDYGYTF.